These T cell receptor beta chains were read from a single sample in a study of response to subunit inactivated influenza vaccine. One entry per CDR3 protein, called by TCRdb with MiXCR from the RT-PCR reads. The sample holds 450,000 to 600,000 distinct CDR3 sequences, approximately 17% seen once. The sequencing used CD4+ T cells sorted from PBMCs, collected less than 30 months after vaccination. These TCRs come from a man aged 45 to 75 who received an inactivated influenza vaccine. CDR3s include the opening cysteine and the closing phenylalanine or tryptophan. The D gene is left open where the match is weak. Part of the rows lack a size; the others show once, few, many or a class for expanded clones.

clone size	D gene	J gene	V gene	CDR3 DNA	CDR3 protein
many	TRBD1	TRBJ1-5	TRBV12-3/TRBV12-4	TGTGCCAGCAGTCGGACAGGGCCAGATCAGCCCCAGCATTTT	CASSRTGPDQPQHF
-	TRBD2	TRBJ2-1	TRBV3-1	TGTGCCAGCAGCCGGGGGGGGAGAGGAAAAGCGGTGGCCTACAATGAGCAGTTCTTC	CASSRGGRGKAVAYNEQFF
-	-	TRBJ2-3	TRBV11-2	TGTGCCAGCAGCCGTGTATTCCGAGGGCCCACAGATACGCAGTATTTT	CASSRVFRGPTDTQYF
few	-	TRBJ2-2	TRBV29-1	TGCAGCGTTGAAAGGGGACGTAGCGGGGAGCTGTTTTTT	CSVERGRSGELFF
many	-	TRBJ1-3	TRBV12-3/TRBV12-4	TGTGCCAGCAGCTTCACAGGCTCTGGAAACACCATATATTTT	CASSFTGSGNTIYF
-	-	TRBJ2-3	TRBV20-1	TGCAGTGCTAGACCTCCTAGCAGGGATACGCAGTATTTT	CSARPPSRDTQYF
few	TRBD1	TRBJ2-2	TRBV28	TGTGCCAGCACCCGAGGGACAGGGGGCACCGGGGAGCTGTTTTTT	CASTRGTGGTGELFF
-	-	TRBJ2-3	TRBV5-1	TGCGCCAGCAGCTTGGCCGGGATAGATACGCAGTATTTT	CASSLAGIDTQYF
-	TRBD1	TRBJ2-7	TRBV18	TGTGCCAGCTGCCTTCAGGGGGCAACTTGTGAGCAGTACTTC	CASCLQGATCEQYF
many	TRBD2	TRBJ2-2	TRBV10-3	TGTGCCATCAGTGAGTTTCCTAGCGGGAGGGCCGCCGGGGAGCTGTTTTTT	CAISEFPSGRAAGELFF
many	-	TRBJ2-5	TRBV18	TGTGCCAGCTCACCAATCCTCGCTGACGTCAAAGGGACCCAGTACTTC	CASSPILADVKGTQYF
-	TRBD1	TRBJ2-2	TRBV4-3	TGCGCCAGCAGCCAAGATTGGGGCAGGGGGCATGGTAGCGGGGAGCTGTTTTTT	CASSQDWGRGHGSGELFF
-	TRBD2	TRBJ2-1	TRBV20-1	TGCAGTGCTAGAGACCCTAGCGGTCGGACCTACAATGAGCAGTTCTTC	CSARDPSGRTYNEQFF
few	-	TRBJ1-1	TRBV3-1	TGTGCCAGCAGCCAAGTCAAGAACACTGAAGCTTTCTTT	CASSQVKNTEAFF
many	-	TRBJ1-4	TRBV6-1	TGTGCCACCGCAGAGTACCTAAATGAAAAACTGTTTTTT	CATAEYLNEKLFF
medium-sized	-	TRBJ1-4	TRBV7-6	TGTGCCAGCAGCTTAGCAACAGGGCCTAATGAAAAACTGTTTTTT	CASSLATGPNEKLFF
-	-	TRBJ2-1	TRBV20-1	TGCAGTGGCCGGGGTAGTTCCTACAATGAGCAGTTCTTC	CSGRGSSYNEQFF
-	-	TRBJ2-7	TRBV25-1	TGTGCCAGCAGTGAAACGACGGGGGAGCAGTACTTC	CASSETTGEQYF
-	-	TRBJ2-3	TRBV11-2	TGTGCCAGCAGCTTTAAGGCAAGCACAGATACGCAGTATTTT	CASSFKASTDTQYF
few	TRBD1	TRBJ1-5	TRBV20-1	TGCAGTGCTACAAAAGGGGGGACAGGCTTCAATCAGCCCCAGCATTTT	CSATKGGTGFNQPQHF
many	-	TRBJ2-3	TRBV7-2	TGTGCCAGCAGCTTTAGCAGGTCCACAGATACGCAGTATTTT	CASSFSRSTDTQYF
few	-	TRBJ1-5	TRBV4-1	TGCGCCAGCAGTTCCCCCCGATCGGGACAAGGGCCCCAGCATTTT	CASSSPRSGQGPQHF
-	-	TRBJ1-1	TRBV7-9	TGTGCCAGCCTTAAGATGGGATACACTGAAGCTTTCTTT	CASLKMGYTEAFF
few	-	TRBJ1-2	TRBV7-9	TGTGCCAGCAGCTTATCGCGAAGGGAAGTACGTGGCTACACCTTC	CASSLSRREVRGYTF
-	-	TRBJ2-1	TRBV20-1	TGCAGTGCTTCAGGGAATGCCTACAATGAGCAGTTCTTC	CSASGNAYNEQFF
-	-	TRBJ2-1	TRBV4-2	TGTGCCAGCAGCCAAGATCGCTGGACCAATGAGCAGTTCTTC	CASSQDRWTNEQFF
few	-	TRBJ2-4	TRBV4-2	TGTGCCAGCAGCCAAGTTGATGAGGGGTACATTCAGTACTTC	CASSQVDEGYIQYF
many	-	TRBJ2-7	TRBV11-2	TGCGCCAGCAGCTTGGTCAGGGGGGCCTACGAGCAGTACTTC	CASSLVRGAYEQYF
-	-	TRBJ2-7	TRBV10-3	TGTGCCATCAGTGGACTACAGGGTGACGAGCAGTACTTC	CAISGLQGDEQYF
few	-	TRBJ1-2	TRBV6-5	TGTGCCAGCAGTTACGAGGTTCAAGGGGAGTATGGCTACACCTTC	CASSYEVQGEYGYTF
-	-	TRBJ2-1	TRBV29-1	TGCAGCGCGTACACCGTGAGCTCCTACAATGAGCAGTTCTTC	CSAYTVSSYNEQFF
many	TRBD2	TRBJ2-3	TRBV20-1	TGCAGTGCTACCTCCCGGGAGGGCCGCGCAGATACGCAGTATTTT	CSATSREGRADTQYF
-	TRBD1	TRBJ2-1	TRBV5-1	TGCGCCAGCAGCGAAGGGACAGGGGGACCCTACAATGAGCAGTTCTTC	CASSEGTGGPYNEQFF
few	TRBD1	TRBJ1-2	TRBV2	TGTGCCAGCAGCCGGGACAGGGCTTTTTATGGCTACACCTTC	CASSRDRAFYGYTF
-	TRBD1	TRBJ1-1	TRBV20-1	TGCAGTGCTAGAGAGACAGGGAGGACTGAAGCTTTCTTT	CSARETGRTEAFF
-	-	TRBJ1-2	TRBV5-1	TGCGCCAGCAGCATGGACCCGAGGGACGTCGGGGGAACCTTTGGCTACACCTTC	CASSMDPRDVGGTFGYTF
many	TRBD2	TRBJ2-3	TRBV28	TGTGCCAGCAGTTTATCACTAGCGGGAGTTCAAACAGATACGCAGTATTTT	CASSLSLAGVQTDTQYF
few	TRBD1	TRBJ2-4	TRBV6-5	TGTGCCAGCAGTTCCTGGGACAGAGCCAAAAACATTCAGTACTTC	CASSSWDRAKNIQYF
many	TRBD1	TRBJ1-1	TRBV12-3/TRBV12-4	TGTGCCAGCTTGGAGGGGGCGGGGAACACTGAAGCTTTCTTT	CASLEGAGNTEAFF
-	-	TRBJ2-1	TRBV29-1	TGCAGCGTTGAGGCGGCAGCGAGGATTTTCTTC	CSVEAAARIFF
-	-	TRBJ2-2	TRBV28	TGTGCCAGCAGTCCCCGGAGGGGGGGGCCGAACACCGGGGAGCTGTTTTTT	CASSPRRGGPNTGELFF
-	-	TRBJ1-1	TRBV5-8	TGTGCCAGCAGCGGGGGGACGGACCTGAACACTGAAGCTTTCTTT	CASSGGTDLNTEAFF
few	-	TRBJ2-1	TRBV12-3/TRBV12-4	TGTGCCAGCAGTCTAAATACAGGGTACAATGAGCAGTTCTTC	CASSLNTGYNEQFF
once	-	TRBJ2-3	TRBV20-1	TGCAGTGCTAGGTCCACAGGACTCGGTACGCAGTATTTT	CSARSTGLGTQYF
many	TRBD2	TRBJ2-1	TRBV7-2	TGTGCCAGCAGCTTACAGGGACTAGCGGGAGGTGAGCAGTTCTTC	CASSLQGLAGGEQFF
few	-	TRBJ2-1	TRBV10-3	TGTGCCATCAGTGAGTCGGAGGGTGAGCCCGAAGACACCAGCTCCTACAATGAGCAGTTCTTC	CAISESEGEPEDTSSYNEQFF
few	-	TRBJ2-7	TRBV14	TGTGCCAGCGATCGAGGGAGCTCCTACGAGCAGTACTTC	CASDRGSSYEQYF
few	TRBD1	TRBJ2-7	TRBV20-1	TGCAGTGCCACGAACAGGGGAATAAAATCCTACGAGCAGTACTTC	CSATNRGIKSYEQYF
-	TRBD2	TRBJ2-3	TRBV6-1	TGTGCCAGCAGTGCCGGGACTAACAGAATCGGTACGCAGTATTTT	CASSAGTNRIGTQYF
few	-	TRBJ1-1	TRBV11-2	TGTGCCAGCAGCCGACAGGTTATGAACACTGAAGCTTTCTTT	CASSRQVMNTEAFF
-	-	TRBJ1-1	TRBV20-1	TGCAGTGCTAGTAGGACGGAGAACACTGAAGCTTTCTTT	CSASRTENTEAFF
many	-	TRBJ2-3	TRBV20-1	TGCAGTGCTAGAGTTAGCGCTAGCGCAGATACGCAGTATTTT	CSARVSASADTQYF
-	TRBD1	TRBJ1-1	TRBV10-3	TGTGCCATCAGCGGACAGGAGGGCACTGAAGCTTTCTTT	CAISGQEGTEAFF
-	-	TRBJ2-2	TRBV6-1	TGTGCCACCGGGGCAGGACGATACACCGGGGAGCTGTTTTTT	CATGAGRYTGELFF